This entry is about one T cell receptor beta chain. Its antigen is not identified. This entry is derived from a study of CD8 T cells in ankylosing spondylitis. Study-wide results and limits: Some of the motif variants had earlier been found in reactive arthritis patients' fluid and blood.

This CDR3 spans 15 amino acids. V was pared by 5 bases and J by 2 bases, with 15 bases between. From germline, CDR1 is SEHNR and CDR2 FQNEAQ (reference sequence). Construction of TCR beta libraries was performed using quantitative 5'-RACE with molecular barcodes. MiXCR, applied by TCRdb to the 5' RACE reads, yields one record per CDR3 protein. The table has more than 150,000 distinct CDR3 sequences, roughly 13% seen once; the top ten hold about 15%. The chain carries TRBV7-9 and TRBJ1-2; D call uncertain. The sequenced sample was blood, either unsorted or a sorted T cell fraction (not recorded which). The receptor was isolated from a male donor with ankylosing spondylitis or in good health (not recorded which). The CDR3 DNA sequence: TGTGCCAGCAGCCCGCGGGATGACGGGAACTATGGCTACACCTTC. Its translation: CASSPRDDGNYGYTF.